Sequencing of this T cell receptor beta chain was carried out in a study of OX40 agonist ivuxolimab in advanced cancers. Study at large: Three individuals attained partial responses, comprising one hepatocellular carcinoma case and two cutaneous melanoma cases.

Produced via immunoSEQ multiplex PCR; TCRdb's table is partial and in-frame only. The data hold fewer than 90,000 clones, with around 91% observed a single time. Remarks on this clone: What it binds is unknown.

From germline, CDR1 is MGHRA and CDR2 YSYEKL. V was shortened by 3 bases and J by 6 bases, with 21 bases between the two germline ends. The CDR3 has 17 amino acids. Overall study findings and caveats: Clonal expansion was seen in CD4+ and CD8+ blood T cells by week 6 at 0.1 to 3.0 mg/kg.

Sequencing used CD4+ or CD8+ T cells sorted from blood, obtained in a trial of the OX40 agonist ivuxolimab. The TCR comes from an adult with an advanced solid tumor such as melanoma, head and neck, liver or kidney cancer. The genes are TRBV4-1 and TRBJ2-1; D gene uncertain. The chain's CDR3 is CASSQFPHVPLLNEQFF. The CDR3 DNA reads as TGCGCCAGCAGCCAGTTCCCTCATGTGCCCCTTCTCAATGAGCAGTTCTTC.